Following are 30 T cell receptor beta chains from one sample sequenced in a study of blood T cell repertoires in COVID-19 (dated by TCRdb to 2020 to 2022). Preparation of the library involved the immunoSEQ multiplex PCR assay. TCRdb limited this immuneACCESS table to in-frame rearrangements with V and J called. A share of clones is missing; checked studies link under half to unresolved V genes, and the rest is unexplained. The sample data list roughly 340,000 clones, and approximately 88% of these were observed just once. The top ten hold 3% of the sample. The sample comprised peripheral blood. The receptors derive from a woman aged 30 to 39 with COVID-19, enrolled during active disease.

CDR3 coding DNA: TGTGCCAGCAGCGTGAGGGACTTAGTCACCGGGGAGCTGTTTTTT. It translates to CASSVRDLVTGELFF. The chain uses TRBV9 and TRBJ2-2, with D perhaps TRBD2 (6 bases). From germline, CDR1 is SGDLS and CDR2 YYNGEE. This CDR3 is built from 15 residues. V lost 2 bases and J 4 bases, leaving 12 bases between the germline ends.

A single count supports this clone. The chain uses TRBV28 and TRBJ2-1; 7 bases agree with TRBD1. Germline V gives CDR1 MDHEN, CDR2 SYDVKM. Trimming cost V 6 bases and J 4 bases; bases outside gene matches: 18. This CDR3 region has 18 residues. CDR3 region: CASSYDRARDQLYNEQFF. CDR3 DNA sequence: TGTGCCAGCAGCTACGACAGGGCTAGGGACCAACTTTACAATGAGCAGTTCTTC.

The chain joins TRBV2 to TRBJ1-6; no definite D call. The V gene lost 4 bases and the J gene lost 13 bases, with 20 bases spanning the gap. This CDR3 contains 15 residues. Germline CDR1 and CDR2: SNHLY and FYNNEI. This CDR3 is CASSGLAGEHRPLHF. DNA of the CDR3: TGTGCCAGCAGTGGTTTGGCAGGCGAACATCGGCCCCTCCACTTT.

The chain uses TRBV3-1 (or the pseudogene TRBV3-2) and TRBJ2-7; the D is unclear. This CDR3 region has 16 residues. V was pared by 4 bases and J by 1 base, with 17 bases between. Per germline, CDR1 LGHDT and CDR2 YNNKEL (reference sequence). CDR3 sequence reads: CASSPSGIHGSYEQYF. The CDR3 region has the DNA TGTGCCAGCAGCCCCTCAGGAATTCATGGGTCCTACGAGCAGTACTTC.

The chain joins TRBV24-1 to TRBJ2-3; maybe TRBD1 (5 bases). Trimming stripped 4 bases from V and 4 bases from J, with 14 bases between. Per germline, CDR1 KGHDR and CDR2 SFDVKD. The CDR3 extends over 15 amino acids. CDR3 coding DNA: TGTGCCACCAGTGACCGCTACAGGCTGGCAGATACGCAGTATTTT. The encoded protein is CATSDRYRLADTQYF.

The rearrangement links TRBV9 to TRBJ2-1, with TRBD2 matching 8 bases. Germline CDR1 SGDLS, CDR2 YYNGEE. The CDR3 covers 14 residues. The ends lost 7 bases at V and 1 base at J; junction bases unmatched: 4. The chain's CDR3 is CASQSGSSYNEQFF. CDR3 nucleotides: TGTGCCAGCCAGAGCGGGAGTTCCTACAATGAGCAGTTCTTC.

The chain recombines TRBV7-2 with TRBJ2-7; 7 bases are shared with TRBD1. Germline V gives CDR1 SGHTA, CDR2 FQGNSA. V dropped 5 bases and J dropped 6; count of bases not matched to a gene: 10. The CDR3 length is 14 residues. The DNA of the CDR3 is TGTGCCAGCAGCCGCGACAGGGCTGGAAGCGAGCAGTACTTC. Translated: CASSRDRAGSEQYF.

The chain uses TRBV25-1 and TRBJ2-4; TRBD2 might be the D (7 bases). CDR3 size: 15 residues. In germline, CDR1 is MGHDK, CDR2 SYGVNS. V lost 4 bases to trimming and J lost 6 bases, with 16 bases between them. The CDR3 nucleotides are TGTGCCAGCAGTGCCAGAGGAGGGGGGGGAAACATTCAGTACTTC. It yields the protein CASSARGGGGNIQYF.

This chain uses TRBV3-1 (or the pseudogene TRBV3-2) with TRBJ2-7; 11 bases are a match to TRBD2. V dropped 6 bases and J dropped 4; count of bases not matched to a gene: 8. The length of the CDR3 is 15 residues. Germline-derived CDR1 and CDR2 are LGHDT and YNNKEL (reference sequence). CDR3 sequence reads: CASSRTSGHSYEQYF. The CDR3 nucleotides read TGTGCCAGCAGTCGGACTAGCGGGCATTCTTACGAGCAGTACTTC.

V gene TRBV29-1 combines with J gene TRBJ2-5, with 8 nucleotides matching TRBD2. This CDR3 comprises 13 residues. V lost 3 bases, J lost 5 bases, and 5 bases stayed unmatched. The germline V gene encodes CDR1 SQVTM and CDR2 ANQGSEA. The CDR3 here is CSVDGRGSETQYF. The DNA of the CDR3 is TGCAGCGTTGACGGGAGGGGATCGGAGACCCAGTACTTC.

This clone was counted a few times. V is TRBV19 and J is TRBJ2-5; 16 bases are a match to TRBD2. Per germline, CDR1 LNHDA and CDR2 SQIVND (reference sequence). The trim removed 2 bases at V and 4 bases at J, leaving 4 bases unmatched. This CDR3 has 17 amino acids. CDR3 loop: CASSIRGLAGGGETQYF. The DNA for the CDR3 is TGTGCCAGTAGTATAAGGGGACTAGCGGGAGGGGGAGAGACCCAGTACTTC.

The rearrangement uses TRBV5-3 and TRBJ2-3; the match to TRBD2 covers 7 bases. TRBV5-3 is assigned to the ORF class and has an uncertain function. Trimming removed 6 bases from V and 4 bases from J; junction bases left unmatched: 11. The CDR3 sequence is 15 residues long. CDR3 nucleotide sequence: TGTGCCAGAACAGGCGAGGGCGGGAGATCAGATACGCAGTATTTT. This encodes CARTGEGGRSDTQYF.

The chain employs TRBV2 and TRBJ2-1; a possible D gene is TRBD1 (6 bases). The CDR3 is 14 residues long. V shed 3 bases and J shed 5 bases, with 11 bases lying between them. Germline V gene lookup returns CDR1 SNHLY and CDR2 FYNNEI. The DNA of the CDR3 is TGTGCCAGCAGTGAGGGACATGGGAACAATGAGCAGTTCTTC. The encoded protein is CASSEGHGNNEQFF.

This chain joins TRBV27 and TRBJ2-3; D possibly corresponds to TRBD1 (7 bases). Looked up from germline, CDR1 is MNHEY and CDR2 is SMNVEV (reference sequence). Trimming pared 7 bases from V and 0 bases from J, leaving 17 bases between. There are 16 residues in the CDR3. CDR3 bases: TGTGCCAGCATACTCAGGGGGGCCTATAGCACAGATACGCAGTATTTT. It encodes CASILRGAYSTDTQYF.

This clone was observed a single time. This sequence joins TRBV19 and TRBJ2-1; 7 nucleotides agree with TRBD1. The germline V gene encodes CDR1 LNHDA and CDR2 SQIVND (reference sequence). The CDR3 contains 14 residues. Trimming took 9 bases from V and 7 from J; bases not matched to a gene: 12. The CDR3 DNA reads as TGTGCCAGCTCTACTACAGGGGCGGTAAATGAGCAGTTCTTC. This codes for CASSTTGAVNEQFF.

CDR3 coding DNA: TGTGCCAGCAGCTTAGTTTCGGCTAGCGGGAGGGTGGTGGATGAGCAGTTCTTC. Translated: CASSLVSASGRVVDEQFF. J is TRBJ2-1 and V is TRBV11-3, with TRBD2 matching over 12 bases. CDR1 and CDR2 (germline): SGHNT, YENEEA. This CDR3 is built from 18 residues. With V trimmed by 1 base and J by 8 bases, 12 bases remained unmatched. Full variable domain (outside the CDR3, taken from reference TRBV11-3 and TRBJ2-1): EAGVVQSPRYKIIEKKQPVAFWCNPISGHNTLYWYLQNLGQGPELLIRYENEEAVDDSQLPKDRFSAERLKGVDSTLKIQPAELGDSAVYLCASSLVSASGRVVDEQFFGPGTRLTVL.

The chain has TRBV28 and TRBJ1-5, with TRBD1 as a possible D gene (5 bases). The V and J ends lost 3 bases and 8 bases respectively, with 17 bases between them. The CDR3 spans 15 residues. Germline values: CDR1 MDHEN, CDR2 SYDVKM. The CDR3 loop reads CASSLVRGGMKPQHF. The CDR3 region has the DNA TGTGCCAGCAGTTTGGTACGGGGGGGTATGAAGCCCCAGCATTTT. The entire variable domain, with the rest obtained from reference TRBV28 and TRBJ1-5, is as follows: DVKVTQSSRYLVKRTGEKVFLECVQDMDHENMFWYRQDPGLGLRLIYFSYDVKMKEKGDIPEGYSVSREKKERFSLILESASTNQTSMYLCASSLVRGGMKPQHFGDGTRLSIL.

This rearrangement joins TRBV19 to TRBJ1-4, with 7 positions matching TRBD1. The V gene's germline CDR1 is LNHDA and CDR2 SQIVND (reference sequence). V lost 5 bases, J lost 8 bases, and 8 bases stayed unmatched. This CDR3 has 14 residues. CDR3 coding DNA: TGTGCCAGTAGTCCCACAGGGGTTGGCGAAAAACTGTTTTTT. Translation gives CASSPTGVGEKLFF.

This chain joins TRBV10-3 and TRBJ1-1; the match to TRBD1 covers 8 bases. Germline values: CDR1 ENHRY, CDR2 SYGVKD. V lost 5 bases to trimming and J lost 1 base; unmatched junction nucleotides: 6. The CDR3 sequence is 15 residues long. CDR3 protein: CAISSRTGTNTEAFF. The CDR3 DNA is TGTGCCATCAGTTCCAGGACAGGGACGAACACTGAAGCTTTCTTT.

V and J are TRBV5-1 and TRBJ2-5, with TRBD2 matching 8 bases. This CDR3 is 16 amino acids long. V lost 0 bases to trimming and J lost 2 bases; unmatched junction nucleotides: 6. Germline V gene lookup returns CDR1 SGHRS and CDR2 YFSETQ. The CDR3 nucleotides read TGCGCCAGCAGCTTGGAGTTACTAGCGGTGCAAGAGACCCAGTACTTC. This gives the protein CASSLELLAVQETQYF.

The CDR3 sequence: CASSFGVGGGNTIYF. The CDR3, as DNA: TGTGCCAGCAGCTTTGGGGTAGGAGGGGGAAACACCATATATTTT. The chain joins TRBV27 to TRBJ1-3; D not certain. V shed 6 bases and J shed 4 bases, with 16 bases lying between them. Per germline, CDR1 MNHEY and CDR2 SMNVEV (reference sequence). The CDR3 totals 15 residues.

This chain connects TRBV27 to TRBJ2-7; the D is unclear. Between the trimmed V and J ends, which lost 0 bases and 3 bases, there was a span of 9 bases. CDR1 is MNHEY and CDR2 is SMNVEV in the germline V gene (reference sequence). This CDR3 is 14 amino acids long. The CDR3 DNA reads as TGTGCCAGCAGTTTATCTGGCAGGAACTACGAGCAGTACTTC. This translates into CASSLSGRNYEQYF.

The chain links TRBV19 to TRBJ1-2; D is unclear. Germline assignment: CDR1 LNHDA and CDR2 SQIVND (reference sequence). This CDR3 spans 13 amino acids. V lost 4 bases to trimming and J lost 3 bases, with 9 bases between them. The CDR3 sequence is CASSTERDYGYTF. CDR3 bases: TGTGCCAGTAGTACGGAGAGAGACTATGGCTACACCTTC.

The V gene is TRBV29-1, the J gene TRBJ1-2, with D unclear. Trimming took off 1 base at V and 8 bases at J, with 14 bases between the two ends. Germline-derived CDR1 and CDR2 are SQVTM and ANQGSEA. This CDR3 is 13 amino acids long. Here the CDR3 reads CSVEGVRLGGYTF. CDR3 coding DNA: TGCAGCGTTGAAGGGGTCCGGCTGGGCGGCTACACCTTC.

The CDR3 coding sequence is TGCAGCGTTGACACTAGCGGGAGCTCCTACAATGAGCAGTTCTTC. This codes for CSVDTSGSSYNEQFF. J is TRBJ2-1 and V is TRBV29-1; TRBD2 matches 11 bases. J gave up 0 bases and V 3 bases, and 1 base lay outside the gene matches. This CDR3 contains 15 residues. Germline lookup yields CDR1 SQVTM and CDR2 ANQGSEA.

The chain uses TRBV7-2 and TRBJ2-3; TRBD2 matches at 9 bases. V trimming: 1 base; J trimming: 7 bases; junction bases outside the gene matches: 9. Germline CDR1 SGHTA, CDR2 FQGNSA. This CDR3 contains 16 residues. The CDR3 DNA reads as TGTGCCAGCAGCTTAGGAGTGCAGCGGGGGGCTCATACGCAGTATTTT. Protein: CASSLGVQRGAHTQYF.

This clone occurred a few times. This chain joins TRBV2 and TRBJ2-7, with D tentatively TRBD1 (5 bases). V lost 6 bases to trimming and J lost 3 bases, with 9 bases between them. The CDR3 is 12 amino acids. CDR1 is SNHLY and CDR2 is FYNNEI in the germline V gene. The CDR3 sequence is CASRDNYYEQYF. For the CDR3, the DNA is TGTGCCAGCAGGGACAATTACTACGAGCAGTACTTC.

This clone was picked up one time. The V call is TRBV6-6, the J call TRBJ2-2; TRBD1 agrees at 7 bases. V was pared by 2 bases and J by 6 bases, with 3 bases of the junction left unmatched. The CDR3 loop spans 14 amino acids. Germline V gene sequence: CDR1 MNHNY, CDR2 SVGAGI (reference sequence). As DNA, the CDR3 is TGTGCCAGCAGTTACACAGGGGCGGCCGGGGAGCTGTTTTTT. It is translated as CASSYTGAAGELFF.

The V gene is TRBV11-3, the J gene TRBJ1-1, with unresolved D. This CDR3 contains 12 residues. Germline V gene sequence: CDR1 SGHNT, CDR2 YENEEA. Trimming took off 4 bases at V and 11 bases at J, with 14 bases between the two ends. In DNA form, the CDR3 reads TGTGCCAGCAGCTCCAACCGAGGGCAGGCTTTCTTT. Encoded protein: CASSSNRGQAFF.

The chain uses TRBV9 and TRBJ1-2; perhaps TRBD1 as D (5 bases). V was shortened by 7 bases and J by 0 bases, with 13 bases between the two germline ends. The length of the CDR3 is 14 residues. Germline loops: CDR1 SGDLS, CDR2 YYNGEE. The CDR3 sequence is CASAGGLANYGYTF. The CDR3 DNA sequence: TGTGCCAGCGCGGGGGGTCTAGCTAACTATGGCTACACCTTC.